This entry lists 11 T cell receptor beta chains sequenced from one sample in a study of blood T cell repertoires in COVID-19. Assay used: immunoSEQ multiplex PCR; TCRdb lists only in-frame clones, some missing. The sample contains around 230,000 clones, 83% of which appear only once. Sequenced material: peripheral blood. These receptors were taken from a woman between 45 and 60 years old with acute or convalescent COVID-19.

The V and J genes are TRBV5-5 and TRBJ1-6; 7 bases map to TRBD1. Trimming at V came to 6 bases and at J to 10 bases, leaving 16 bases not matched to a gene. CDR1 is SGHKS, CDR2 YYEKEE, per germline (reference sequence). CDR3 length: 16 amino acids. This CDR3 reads CASTRGPTGLESPLHF. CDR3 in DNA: TGTGCCAGCACCCGAGGCCCGACAGGGTTGGAGTCACCCCTCCACTTT.

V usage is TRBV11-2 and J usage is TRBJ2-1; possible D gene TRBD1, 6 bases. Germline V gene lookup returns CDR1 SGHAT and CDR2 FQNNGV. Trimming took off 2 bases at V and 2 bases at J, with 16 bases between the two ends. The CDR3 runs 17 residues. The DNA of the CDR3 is TGTGCCAGCAGCTTAATGCCCACAGGGATCCCCTACAATGAGCAGTTCTTC. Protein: CASSLMPTGIPYNEQFF.

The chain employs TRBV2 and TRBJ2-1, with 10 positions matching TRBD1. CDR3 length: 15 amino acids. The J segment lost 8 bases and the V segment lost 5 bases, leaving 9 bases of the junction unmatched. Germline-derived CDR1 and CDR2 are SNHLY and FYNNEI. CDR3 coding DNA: TGTGCCAGCAGTCAGGGACAGGGGATGGTCGATGAGCAGTTCTTC. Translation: CASSQGQGMVDEQFF.

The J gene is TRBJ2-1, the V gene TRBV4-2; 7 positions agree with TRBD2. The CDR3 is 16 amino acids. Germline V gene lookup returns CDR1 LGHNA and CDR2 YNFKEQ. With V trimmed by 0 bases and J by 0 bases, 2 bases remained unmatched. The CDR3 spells CASSQELADSYNEQFF. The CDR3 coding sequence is TGTGCCAGCAGCCAAGAGCTAGCGGACTCCTACAATGAGCAGTTCTTC.

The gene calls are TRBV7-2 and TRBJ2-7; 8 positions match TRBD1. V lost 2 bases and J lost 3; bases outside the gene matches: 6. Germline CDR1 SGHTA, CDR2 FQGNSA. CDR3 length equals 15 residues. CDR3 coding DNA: TGTGCCAGCAGCTTACGTCCCGGGACAGGCTACGAGCAGTACTTC. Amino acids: CASSLRPGTGYEQYF.

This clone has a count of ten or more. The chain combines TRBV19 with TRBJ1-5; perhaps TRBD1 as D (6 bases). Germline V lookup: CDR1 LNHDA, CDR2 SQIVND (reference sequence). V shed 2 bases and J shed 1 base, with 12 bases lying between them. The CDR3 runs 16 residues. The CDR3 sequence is CASSILQGRSNQPQHF. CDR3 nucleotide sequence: TGTGCCAGTAGTATACTACAGGGCAGGAGCAATCAGCCCCAGCATTTT. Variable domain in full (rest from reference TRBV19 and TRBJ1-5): DGGITQSPKYLFRKEGQNVTLSCEQNLNHDAMYWYRQDPGQGLRLIYYSQIVNDFQKGDIAEGYSVSREKKESFPLTVTSAQKNPTAFYLCASSILQGRSNQPQHFGDGTRLSIL.

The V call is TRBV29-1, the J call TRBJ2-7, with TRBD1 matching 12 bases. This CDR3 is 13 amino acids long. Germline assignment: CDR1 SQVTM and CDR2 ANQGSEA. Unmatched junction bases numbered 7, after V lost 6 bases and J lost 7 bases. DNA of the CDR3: TGCAGCGTCCCGGGACAGGGGGCGATTGAGCAGTACTTC. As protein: CSVPGQGAIEQYF.

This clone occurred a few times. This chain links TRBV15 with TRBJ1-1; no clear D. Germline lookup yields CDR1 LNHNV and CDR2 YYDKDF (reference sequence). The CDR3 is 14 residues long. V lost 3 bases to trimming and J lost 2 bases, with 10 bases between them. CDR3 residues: CATSRARYNTEAFF. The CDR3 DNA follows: TGTGCCACCAGCAGGGCCAGATACAACACTGAAGCTTTCTTT.

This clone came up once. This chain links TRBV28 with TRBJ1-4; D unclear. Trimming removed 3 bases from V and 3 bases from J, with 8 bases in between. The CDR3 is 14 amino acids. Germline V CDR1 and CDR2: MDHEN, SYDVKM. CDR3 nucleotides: TGTGCCAGCAGTTTTTTGGAGTCTAATGAAAAACTGTTTTTT. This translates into CASSFLESNEKLFF.

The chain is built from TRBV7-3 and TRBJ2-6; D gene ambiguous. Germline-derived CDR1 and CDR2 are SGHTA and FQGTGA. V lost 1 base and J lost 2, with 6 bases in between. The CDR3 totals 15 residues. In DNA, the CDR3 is TGTGCCAGCAGCTTAATGTCAGCTGGGGCCAACGTCCTGACTTTC. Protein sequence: CASSLMSAGANVLTF.

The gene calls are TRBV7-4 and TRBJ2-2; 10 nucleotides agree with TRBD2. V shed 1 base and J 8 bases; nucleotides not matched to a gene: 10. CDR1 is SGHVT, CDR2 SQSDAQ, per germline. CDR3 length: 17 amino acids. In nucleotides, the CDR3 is TGTGCCAGCAGCTTAGACCAGCGGGAGGGCCGGGGAGGGGAGCTGTTTTTT. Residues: CASSLDQREGRGGELFF.